A single sample is the source of the 19 T cell receptor beta chains below, sequenced in a study of T cells in Graves' hyperthyroidism and ophthalmopathy. Amplified TCR beta CDR3 regions came from RNA transcripts. TCR CDR3 regions were first amplified by RT-PCR with HTBI primers. TCRdb reanalysed the multiplex PCR reads using MiXCR and keeps one entry per CDR3 protein. The sample contains under 400,000 distinct CDR3 sequences, 16% of which appear only once. Input material: blood. The receptors were gathered from a man younger than 40 with Graves' hyperthyroidism.

This clonotype was seen repeatedly, ten times or more. The CDR3 loop is CASSDSARGEKLFF. The CDR3 bases are TGTGCCAGCAGTGACTCCGCCCGGGGCGAAAAACTGTTTTTT. V usage is TRBV12-3 or TRBV12-4 and J usage is TRBJ1-4; a weak D match, TRBD1 (5 bases). The CDR3 loop spans 14 amino acids. The V and J ends lost 5 bases and 8 bases respectively, with 15 bases between them.

There are a few counts of this clonotype. The V call is TRBV29-1, the J call TRBJ2-3, with 8 bases aligning to TRBD2. Germline CDR1 reads SQVTM; CDR2 reads ANQGSEA. V shed 4 bases and J 2 bases; nucleotides not matched to a gene: 8. The CDR3 sequence is 15 residues long. The CDR3 protein is CSVVPSGRLTDTQYF. CDR3 nucleotides: TGCAGCGTTGTACCCAGCGGGAGACTCACAGATACGCAGTATTTT.

This clonotype occurred once. The V gene is TRBV27, the J gene TRBJ2-2; 7 bases align to TRBD2. This CDR3 contains 18 residues. Germline loops: CDR1 MNHEY, CDR2 SMNVEV (reference sequence). V lost 8 bases and J lost 4; bases outside the gene matches: 19. The CDR3 reads CASAAVGEGKMGTGELFF. The CDR3 DNA reads TGTGCCAGCGCAGCAGTCGGGGAGGGAAAGATGGGCACCGGGGAGCTGTTTTTT.

This clonotype was seen only a few times. The chain couples TRBV4-2 to TRBJ1-1, with D uncertain. The CDR3 spans 15 residues. CDR1 is LGHNA, CDR2 YNFKEQ, per germline. Trimming left V 4 bases short and J 8 bases short, with 20 bases between. DNA for the CDR3: TGTGCCAGCAGCCCGTTAAAGGCCACCCGAGACGAAGCTTTCTTT. It yields the protein CASSPLKATRDEAFF.

This clonotype came up many times. The gene calls are TRBV20-1 and TRBJ2-7; D is perhaps TRBD1 (5 bases). CDR3 length equals 13 residues. Trimming removed 3 bases from V and 2 bases from J, with 11 bases in between. The germline V gene encodes CDR1 DFQATT and CDR2 SNEGSKA (reference sequence). The CDR3 sequence: CSASREGPYEQYF. CDR3 DNA: TGCAGTGCTAGCAGGGAAGGGCCCTACGAGCAGTACTTC.

This clonotype appeared many times. The chain is built from TRBV6-1 and TRBJ2-7; D is uncertain. V was cut by 7 bases and J by 1 base, with 8 bases left in between. The CDR3 is 12 amino acids. Germline V gene lookup returns CDR1 MNHNS and CDR2 SASEGT. The CDR3 DNA reads as TGTGCCAGCACTCACCCATCCTACGAGCAGTACTTC. Translation gives CASTHPSYEQYF.

V and J are TRBV5-5 and TRBJ2-1; D is unresolved. Trimming took off 1 base at V and 9 bases at J, with 5 bases between the two ends. This CDR3 has 11 amino acids. Germline V gene data show CDR1 as SGHKS and CDR2 as YYEKEE (reference sequence). The chain's CDR3 is CASSLYSEQFF. CDR3 nucleotide sequence: TGTGCCAGCAGCTTGTATAGTGAGCAGTTCTTC.

This clonotype was picked up a small number of times. An end of the junction does not agree with germline; a read error may underlie this. The chain has TRBV28 and TRBJ2-5, with 9 bases that match TRBD2. Germline lookup yields CDR1 MDHEN and CDR2 SYDVKM. The length of the CDR3 is 15 residues. The CDR3 is CASSFLGLAQGTQYF. The CDR3 nucleotides are TGTGCCAGCAGTTTTTTGGGACTAGCACAAGGGACCCAGTACTTC.

This clonotype was picked up many times. The chain uses TRBV5-5 and TRBJ2-3, with D uncertain. V was clipped by 0 bases and J by 4 bases, with 12 bases between them. The CDR3 spans 15 residues. Germline assignment: CDR1 SGHKS and CDR2 YYEKEE (reference sequence). The CDR3 DNA sequence: TGTGCCAGCAGCTTGGTTCGCGGAGCAGCAGATACGCAGTATTTT. Encoded protein: CASSLVRGAADTQYF. Combining the CDR3 with reference TRBV5-5 and TRBJ2-3 gives the whole variable domain DAGVTQSPTHLIKTRGQQVTLRCSPISGHKSVSWYQQVLGQGPQFIFQYYEKEERGRGNFPDRFSARQFPNYSSELNVNALLLGDSALYLCASSLVRGAADTQYFGPGTRLTVL.

The V and J genes are TRBV9 and TRBJ2-3; D may correspond to TRBD1 or TRBD2 (6 bases each). The CDR3 is made up of 16 amino acids. The V end was cut by 0 bases, the J end by 4 bases, with 15 bases between. Germline CDR1 SGDLS, CDR2 YYNGEE. In nucleotides, the CDR3 is TGTGCCAGCAGCGTAGAGTCGGTCGGGGGCGCAGATACGCAGTATTTT. Translation: CASSVESVGGADTQYF. The complete variable domain, with remaining parts taken from reference TRBV9 and TRBJ2-3, reads DSGVTQTPKHLITATGQRVTLRCSPRSGDLSVYWYQQSLDQGLQFLIQYYNGEERAKGNILERFSAQQFPDLHSELNLSSLELGDSALYFCASSVESVGGADTQYFGPGTRLTVL.

The rearrangement joins TRBV18 to TRBJ2-7, with D possibly being TRBD1 (6 bases). The CDR3 totals 14 residues. Germline V gene data show CDR1 as KGHSH and CDR2 as LQKENI. Trimming took off 5 bases at V and 5 bases at J, with 16 bases between the two ends. The CDR3 reads CASSGIQGDHEQYF. The CDR3 bases are TGTGCCAGCTCAGGGATACAGGGTGATCACGAGCAGTACTTC.

This clonotype was counted between two and nine times. The chain combines TRBV5-1 with TRBJ2-7; TRBD1 matches at 7 bases. V trimming: 4 bases; J trimming: 2 bases; junction bases outside the gene matches: 9. This CDR3 contains 15 residues. Germline CDR1 reads SGHRS; CDR2 reads YFSETQ. CDR3: CASSTLNRGAYEQYF. The CDR3 bases are TGCGCCAGCAGCACCTTAAACAGGGGTGCCTACGAGCAGTACTTC. Full variable domain (outside the CDR3, taken from reference TRBV5-1 and TRBJ2-7): KAGVTQTPRYLIKTRGQQVTLSCSPISGHRSVSWYQQTPGQGLQFLFEYFSETQRNKGNFPGRFSGRQFSNSRSEMNVSTLELGDSALYLCASSTLNRGAYEQYFGPGTRLTVT.

The chain is built from TRBV2 and TRBJ1-5; D may be TRBD1 (5 bases). Per the germline V gene, CDR1 is SNHLY and CDR2 is FYNNEI. Trimming cost V 0 bases and J 6 bases, with 9 bases left between them. This CDR3 has 14 residues. The CDR3 spells CASSEAYGAQPQHF. DNA for the CDR3: TGTGCCAGCAGTGAAGCGTATGGGGCTCAGCCCCAGCATTTT.

This clonotype was detected ten times or more. This sequence joins TRBV11-2 and TRBJ2-7; D is uncertain. The germline V gene encodes CDR1 SGHAT and CDR2 FQNNGV. V was cut by 1 base and J by 0 bases, with 10 bases left in between. CDR3 size: 15 residues. The CDR3 sequence: CASSLGNLGSYEQYF. The CDR3 DNA reads TGTGCCAGCAGCTTAGGGAACTTAGGCTCCTACGAGCAGTACTTC.

This clonotype was observed at least ten times. This rearrangement joins TRBV7-8 to TRBJ2-7; D uncertain. The CDR3 consists of 16 residues. The V and J ends lost 1 base and 5 bases respectively, with 18 bases between them. Germline CDR1 reads SGHVS; CDR2 reads FQNEAQ. In nucleotides, the CDR3 is TGTGCCAGCAGCTTAGTCGCATATATCCCTACCCACGAGCAGTACTTC. As protein: CASSLVAYIPTHEQYF.

At least ten counts were recorded for this clonotype. The chain joins TRBV7-9 to TRBJ1-1; D ambiguous. Germline CDR1 SEHNR, CDR2 FQNEAQ (reference sequence). The V end lost 8 bases, the J end lost 4 bases, and 11 bases lay between the germline ends. This CDR3 contains 12 residues. CDR3 region: CASENIGTEAFF. For the CDR3, the DNA is TGTGCCAGCGAGAATATTGGCACTGAAGCTTTCTTT.

This clonotype was recorded at least ten times. The rearrangement joins TRBV6-1 to TRBJ2-7; 9 bases are shared with TRBD2. The CDR3 length is 15 residues. Germline assignment: CDR1 MNHNS and CDR2 SASEGT. The V segment lost 5 bases and the J segment 2 bases; nucleotides outside the gene matches: 7. The CDR3 reads CASSTQREVAYEQYF. The CDR3 bases are TGTGCCAGCAGTACGCAGCGGGAGGTGGCCTACGAGCAGTACTTC.

The chain joins TRBV19 to TRBJ1-5; D is undetermined. V was trimmed by 2 bases and J by 5 bases, leaving 7 bases between them. Germline-derived CDR1 and CDR2 are LNHDA and SQIVND (reference sequence). The CDR3 contains 13 residues. The CDR3 DNA is TGTGCCAGTAGTATATACGGGTATCAGCCCCAGCATTTT. Translation gives CASSIYGYQPQHF.

This clonotype occurred a few times. The CDR3 DNA reads TGCAGTGCTGATATAGCGGGAGGGCCAGGCAATGAGCAGTTCTTC. Encoded protein: CSADIAGGPGNEQFF. The V and J genes are TRBV20-1 and TRBJ2-1; 11 bases are shared with TRBD2. Germline assignment: CDR1 DFQATT and CDR2 SNEGSKA (reference sequence). The CDR3 runs 15 residues. The V gene end was trimmed by 5 bases and the J gene end by 6 bases; junction bases not matched to a gene: 9.